This TCR beta chain was identified during a study of T cell changes during pregnancy in multiple sclerosis. CDR1 is MNHNY and CDR2 is SVGAGI in the germline V gene (reference sequence). The CDR3 is 15 amino acids. V was clipped by 0 bases and J by 8 bases; unmatched bases: 3. The assay was immunoSEQ multiplex PCR, and TCRdb's table has in-frame clones only and misses some. The sample lists 70,000 to 95,000 clones; 93% were seen once. The clonotype was recovered from a female donor in good health, enrolled as a control in a pregnancy study. V and J are TRBV6-6 and TRBJ1-4; 10 bases are a match to TRBD1. Source: peripheral blood, taken in the second trimester of pregnancy. The CDR3 bases are TGTGCCAGCAGTTACTCTCCGGGACAGGGGGAAAAACTGTTTTTT. Its protein is CASSYSPGQGEKLFF.